A selection of T cell receptor beta chains follows, all from one sample in a study of blood T cell repertoires in COVID-19. The assay was immunoSEQ multiplex PCR, and TCRdb's table has in-frame clones only and misses some. Counted here are 50,000 to 60,000 clones, roughly nine tenths occurring once; the ten biggest clones make up roughly 6.2%. The sample taken for sequencing was peripheral blood. The receptors here all came from a man aged 40-49 years with acute or convalescent COVID-19. Each CDR3 is given with its conserved first and last residue. The D gene is left open where the match is weak.

d_call	v_call	j_call	cdr3_nt	cdr3_aa
.	TRBV3-1/TRBV3-2	TRBJ2-5	TGTGCCAGCAGCCCATTACCCGGGGAGACCCAGTACTTC	CASSPLPGETQYF
.	TRBV4-3	TRBJ2-3	TGCGCCAGCAGCCAAGGAGGAACTAGCACAGATACGCAGTATTTT	CASSQGGTSTDTQYF
.	TRBV30	TRBJ2-1	TGTGCCTGGAGTGTAGACTCCTTGGAGCAGTTCTTC	CAWSVDSLEQFF
.	TRBV4-1	TRBJ2-5	TGCGCCAGCAGCCAGGATCCTTCAGGGTTCCAAGAGACCCAGTACTTC	CASSQDPSGFQETQYF
TRBD2	TRBV30	TRBJ2-7	TGTGCCTGGACGTGGGGAGGGAGCCACGAGCAGTACTTC	CAWTWGGSHEQYF
.	TRBV12-5	TRBJ2-1	TGTGCTAGTGGTTTAGGGGATGAGCAGTTCTTC	CASGLGDEQFF
TRBD1	TRBV3-1/TRBV3-2	TRBJ2-1	TGTGCCACCGCAGAACGGGCAGGGGGCGAAAATGAGCAGTTCTTC	CATAERAGGENEQFF
.	TRBV5-4	TRBJ2-3	TGTGCCAGCAGCCTTGAACAGGGAGTGGGTACGCAGTATTTT	CASSLEQGVGTQYF
.	TRBV3-1/TRBV3-2	TRBJ2-7	TGTGCCAGCAGCCCCTTGGGGGACTTCCACGAGCAGTACTTC	CASSPLGDFHEQYF
TRBD1	TRBV3-1/TRBV3-2	TRBJ1-2	TGTGCCAGCAGCCAAGCCGGGACAGGGGTTCGTGGCTACACCTTC	CASSQAGTGVRGYTF
.	TRBV7-8	TRBJ1-5	TGTGCCAGCAGCTTAGGGGGAGGCCAGCCCCAGCATTTT	CASSLGGGQPQHF
.	TRBV28	TRBJ2-4	TGTGCCAGCAGTTCTGTTGGCGGGACCCCCCGAAACATTCAGTACTTC	CASSSVGGTPRNIQYF